This T cell receptor beta chain is drawn from a study of T-cell reconstitution after alpha-beta-depleted transplantation in children. As regards this clonotype: Its antigen is as yet unknown.

This sample's TCRbeta library carried unique molecular identifier barcodes. TCRdb re-derived calls from the PCR reads in MiXCR, one entry per CDR3 protein. This sample carries about a million distinct CDR3 sequences, about 30% of them seen once, and the ten largest clones take over 25%. Findings and caveats of the study: The authors attributed T-cell counts and diversity one year after transplant mostly to newly produced T cells. Reportedly, roughly two months post-transplant, alpha-beta T cells arose from several hundred expanded graft clones.

The CDR3 has 17 amino acids. Losses at the gene ends were 0 bases for V and 3 bases for J; bases not matched to a gene: 5. Germline CDR1 and CDR2: MGHRA and YSYEKL. The chain couples TRBV4-1 to TRBJ2-1; TRBD2 matches at 10 bases. The sample consisted of PBMCs, mostly from graft donor cells, taken 360 days after TCRalphabeta/CD19-depleted stem cell transplant. This TCR came from a boy in the first two years of life who had a stem cell transplant for SCID, so the T cells may come from the graft donor. The CDR3 reads CASSQDRAGGVYNEQFF. As DNA, the CDR3 is TGCGCCAGCAGCCAAGATCGAGCGGGGGGGGTCTACAATGAGCAGTTCTTC.